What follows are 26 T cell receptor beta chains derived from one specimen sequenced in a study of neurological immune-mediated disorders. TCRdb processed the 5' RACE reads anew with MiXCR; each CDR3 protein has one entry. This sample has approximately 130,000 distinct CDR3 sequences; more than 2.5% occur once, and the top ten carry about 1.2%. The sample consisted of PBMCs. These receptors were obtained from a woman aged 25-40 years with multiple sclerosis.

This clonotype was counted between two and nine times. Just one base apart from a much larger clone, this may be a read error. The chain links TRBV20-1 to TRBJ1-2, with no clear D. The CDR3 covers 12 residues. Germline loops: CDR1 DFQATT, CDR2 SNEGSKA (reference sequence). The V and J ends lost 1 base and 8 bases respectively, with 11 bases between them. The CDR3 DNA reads TGCAGTGCTAGAGTGCAGGCGAGAGGCTACACCTTC. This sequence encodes CSARVQARGYTF.

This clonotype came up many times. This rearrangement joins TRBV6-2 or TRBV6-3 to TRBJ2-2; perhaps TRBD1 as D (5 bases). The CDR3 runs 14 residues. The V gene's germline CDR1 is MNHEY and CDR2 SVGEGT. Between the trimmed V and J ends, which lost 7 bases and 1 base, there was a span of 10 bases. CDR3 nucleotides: TGTGCCAGCACCCCGACAGTGAACACCGGGGAGCTGTTTTTT. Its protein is CASTPTVNTGELFF.

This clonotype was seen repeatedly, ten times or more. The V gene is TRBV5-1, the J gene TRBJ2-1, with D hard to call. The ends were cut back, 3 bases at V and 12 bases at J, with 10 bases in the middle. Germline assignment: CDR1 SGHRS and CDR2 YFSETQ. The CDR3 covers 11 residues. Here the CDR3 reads CASSWGGVQFF. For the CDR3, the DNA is TGCGCCAGCAGCTGGGGTGGAGTGCAGTTCTTC.

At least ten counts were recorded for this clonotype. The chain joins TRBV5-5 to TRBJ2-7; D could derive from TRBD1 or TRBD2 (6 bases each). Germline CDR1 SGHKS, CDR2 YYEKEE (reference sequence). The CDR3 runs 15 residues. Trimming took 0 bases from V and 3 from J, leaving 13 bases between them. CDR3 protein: CASSLAWRGSYEQYF. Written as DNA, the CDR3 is TGTGCCAGCAGCTTGGCCTGGAGGGGGAGCTACGAGCAGTACTTC.

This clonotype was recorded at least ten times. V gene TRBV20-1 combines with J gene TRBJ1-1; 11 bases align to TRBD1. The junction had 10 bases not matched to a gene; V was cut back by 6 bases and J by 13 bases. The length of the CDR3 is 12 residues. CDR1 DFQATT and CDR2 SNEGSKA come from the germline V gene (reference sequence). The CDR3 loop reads CSALPDRGLGFF. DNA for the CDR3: TGCAGTGCCCTCCCGGACAGGGGGCTTGGTTTCTTT.

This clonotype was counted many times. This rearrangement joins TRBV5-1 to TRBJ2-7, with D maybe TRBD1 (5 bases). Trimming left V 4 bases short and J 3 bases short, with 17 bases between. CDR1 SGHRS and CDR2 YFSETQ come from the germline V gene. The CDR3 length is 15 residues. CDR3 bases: TGCGCCAGCAGCCCCACAGGAATTGGGGACTACGAGCAGTACTTC. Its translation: CASSPTGIGDYEQYF.

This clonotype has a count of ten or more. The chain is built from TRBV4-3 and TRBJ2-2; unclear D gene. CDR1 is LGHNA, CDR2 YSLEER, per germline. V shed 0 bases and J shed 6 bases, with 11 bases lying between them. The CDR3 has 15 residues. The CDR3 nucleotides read TGCGCCAGCAGCCAAGATCGTGAGGTTGCCGGGGAGCTGTTTTTT. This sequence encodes CASSQDREVAGELFF.

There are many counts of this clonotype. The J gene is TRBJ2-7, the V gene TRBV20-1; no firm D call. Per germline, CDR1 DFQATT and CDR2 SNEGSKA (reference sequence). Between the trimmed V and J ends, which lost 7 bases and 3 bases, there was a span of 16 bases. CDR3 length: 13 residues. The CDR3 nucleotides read TGCAGTGTTCTGCCTCGGCGGCGCTACGAGCAGTACTTC. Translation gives CSVLPRRRYEQYF.

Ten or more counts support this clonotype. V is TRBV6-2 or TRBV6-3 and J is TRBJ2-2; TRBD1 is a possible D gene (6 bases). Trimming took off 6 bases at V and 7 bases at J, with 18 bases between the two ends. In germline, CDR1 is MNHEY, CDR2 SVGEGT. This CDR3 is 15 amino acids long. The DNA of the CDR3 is TGTGCCAGCAGCACCACAGGGCTACTCGGCGGGGAGCTGTTTTTT. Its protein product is CASSTTGLLGGELFF.

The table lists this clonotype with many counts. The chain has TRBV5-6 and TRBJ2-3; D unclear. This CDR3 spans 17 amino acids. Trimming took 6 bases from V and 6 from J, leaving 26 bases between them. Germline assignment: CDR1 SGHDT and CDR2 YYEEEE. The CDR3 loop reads CASNLGELRLAQDTQYF. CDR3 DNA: TGTGCCAGCAACCTTGGAGAACTCAGGTTAGCCCAGGATACGCAGTATTTT.

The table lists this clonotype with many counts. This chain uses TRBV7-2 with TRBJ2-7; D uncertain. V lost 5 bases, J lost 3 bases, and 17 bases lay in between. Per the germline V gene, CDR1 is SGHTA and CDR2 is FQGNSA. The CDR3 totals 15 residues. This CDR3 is CASSHGGPGNYEQYF. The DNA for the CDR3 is TGTGCCAGCAGCCATGGTGGTCCAGGTAACTACGAGCAGTACTTC.

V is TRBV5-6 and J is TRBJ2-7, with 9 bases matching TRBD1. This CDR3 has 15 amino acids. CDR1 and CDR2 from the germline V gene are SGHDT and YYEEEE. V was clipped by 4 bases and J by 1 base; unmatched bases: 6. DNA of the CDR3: TGTGCCAGCAGCCCCCACGGGACAGGGTCCTACGAGCAGTACTTC. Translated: CASSPHGTGSYEQYF.

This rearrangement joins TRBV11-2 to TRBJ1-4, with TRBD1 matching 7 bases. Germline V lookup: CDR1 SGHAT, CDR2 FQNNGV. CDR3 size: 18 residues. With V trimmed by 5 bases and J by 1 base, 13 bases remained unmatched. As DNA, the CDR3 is TGTGCCAGCAGCAATCCAAACGACAGGGTTTTAACTAATGAAAAACTGTTTTTT. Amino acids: CASSNPNDRVLTNEKLFF. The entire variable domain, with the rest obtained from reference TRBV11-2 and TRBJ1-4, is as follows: EAGVAQSPRYKIIEKRQSVAFWCNPISGHATLYWYQQILGQGPKLLIQFQNNGVVDDSQLPKDRFSAERLKGVDSTLKIQPAKLEDSAVYLCASSNPNDRVLTNEKLFFGSGTQLSVL.

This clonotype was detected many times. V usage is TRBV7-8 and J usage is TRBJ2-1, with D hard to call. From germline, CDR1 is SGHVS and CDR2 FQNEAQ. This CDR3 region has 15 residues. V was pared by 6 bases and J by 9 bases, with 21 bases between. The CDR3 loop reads CASSSVVGPLSEQFF. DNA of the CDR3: TGTGCCAGCAGTTCAGTAGTAGGTCCCCTAAGTGAGCAGTTCTTC.

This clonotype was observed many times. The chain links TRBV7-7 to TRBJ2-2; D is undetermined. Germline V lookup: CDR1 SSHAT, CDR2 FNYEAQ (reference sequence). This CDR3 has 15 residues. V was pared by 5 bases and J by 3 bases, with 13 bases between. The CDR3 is CASSPRARYTGELFF. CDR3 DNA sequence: TGTGCCAGCAGCCCCCGCGCAAGATACACCGGGGAGCTGTTTTTT.

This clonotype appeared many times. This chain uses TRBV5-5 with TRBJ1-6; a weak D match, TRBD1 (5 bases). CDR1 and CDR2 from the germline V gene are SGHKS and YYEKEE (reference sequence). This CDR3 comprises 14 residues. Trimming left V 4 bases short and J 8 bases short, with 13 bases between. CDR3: CASSIKVQDSPLHF. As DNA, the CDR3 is TGTGCCAGCAGCATAAAGGTACAGGATTCACCCCTCCACTTT.

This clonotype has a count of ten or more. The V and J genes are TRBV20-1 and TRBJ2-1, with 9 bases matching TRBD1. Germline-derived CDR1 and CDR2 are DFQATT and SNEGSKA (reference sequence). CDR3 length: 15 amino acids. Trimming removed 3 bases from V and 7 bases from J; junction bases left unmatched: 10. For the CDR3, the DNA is TGCAGTGCTAGTGTCCCGGGACAGGGAGGGAATGAGCAGTTCTTC. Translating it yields CSASVPGQGGNEQFF.

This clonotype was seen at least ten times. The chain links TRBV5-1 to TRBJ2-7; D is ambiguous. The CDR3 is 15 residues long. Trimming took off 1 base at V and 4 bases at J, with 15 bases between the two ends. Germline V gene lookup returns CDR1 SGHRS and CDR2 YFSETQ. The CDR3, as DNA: TGCGCCAGCAGCTTGTCGGCCGCCTCCATGTACGAGCAGTACTTC. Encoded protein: CASSLSAASMYEQYF.

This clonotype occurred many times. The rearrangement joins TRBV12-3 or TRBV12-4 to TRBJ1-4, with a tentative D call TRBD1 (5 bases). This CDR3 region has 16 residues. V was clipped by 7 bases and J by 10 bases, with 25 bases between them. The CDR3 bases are TGTGCCAGCACCCTCCGGCGGGGCGCATTGCCTAGAAAACTGTTTTTT. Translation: CASTLRRGALPRKLFF.

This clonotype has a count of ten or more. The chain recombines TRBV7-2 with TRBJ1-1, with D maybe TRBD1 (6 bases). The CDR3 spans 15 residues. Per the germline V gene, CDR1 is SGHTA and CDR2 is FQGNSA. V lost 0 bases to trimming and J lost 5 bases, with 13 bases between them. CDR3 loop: CASSLAGQGRTEAFF. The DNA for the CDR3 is TGTGCCAGCAGCTTAGCGGGGCAGGGGAGGACTGAAGCTTTCTTT.

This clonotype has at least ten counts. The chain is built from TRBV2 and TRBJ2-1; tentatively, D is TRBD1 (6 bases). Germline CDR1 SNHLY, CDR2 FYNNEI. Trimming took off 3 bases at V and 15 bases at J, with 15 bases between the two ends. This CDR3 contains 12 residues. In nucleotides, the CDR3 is TGTGCCAGCAGTGAGGGGGCCTCAAACCCGTTCTTC. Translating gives CASSEGASNPFF. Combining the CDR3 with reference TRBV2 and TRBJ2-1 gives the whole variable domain EPEVTQTPSHQVTQMGQEVILRCVPISNHLYFYWYRQILGQKVEFLVSFYNNEISEKSEIFDDQFSVERPDGSNFTLKIRSTKLEDSAMYFCASSEGASNPFFGPGTRLTVL.

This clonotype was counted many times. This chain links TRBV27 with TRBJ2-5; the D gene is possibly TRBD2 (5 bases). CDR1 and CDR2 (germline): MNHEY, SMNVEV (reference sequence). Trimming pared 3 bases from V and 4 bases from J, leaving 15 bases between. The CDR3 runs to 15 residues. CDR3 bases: TGTGCCAGCAGTTTCCGGACGCCACTAGGAGAGACCCAGTACTTC. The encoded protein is CASSFRTPLGETQYF.

CDR3 nucleotide sequence: TGCAGTGCCCATAGCGGGGGGGACTACAATGAGCAGTTCTTC. Translation: CSAHSGGDYNEQFF. The V gene is TRBV20-1, the J gene TRBJ2-1; 11 nucleotides match TRBD2. The CDR3 runs to 14 residues. Germline V gene lookup returns CDR1 DFQATT and CDR2 SNEGSKA (reference sequence). V trimming: 6 bases; J trimming: 3 bases; junction bases outside the gene matches: 4.

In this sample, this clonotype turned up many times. CDR3 sequence: CASSLVAEQPQHF. The CDR3 nucleotides read TGTGCCAGCAGCTTGGTGGCGGAGCAGCCCCAGCATTTT. The rearrangement links TRBV5-5 to TRBJ1-5; D is unclear. There are 13 residues in the CDR3. CDR1 and CDR2 from the germline V gene are SGHKS and YYEKEE (reference sequence). Deletions cut 0 bases from V and 7 bases from J, with 8 bases between.

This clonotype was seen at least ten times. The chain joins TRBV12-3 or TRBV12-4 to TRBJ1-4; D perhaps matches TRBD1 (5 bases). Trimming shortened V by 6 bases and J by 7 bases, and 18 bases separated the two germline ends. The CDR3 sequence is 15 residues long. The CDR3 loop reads CASSPPAGSGEKLFF. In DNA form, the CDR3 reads TGTGCCAGCAGCCCTCCCGCAGGGAGTGGTGAAAAACTGTTTTTT.

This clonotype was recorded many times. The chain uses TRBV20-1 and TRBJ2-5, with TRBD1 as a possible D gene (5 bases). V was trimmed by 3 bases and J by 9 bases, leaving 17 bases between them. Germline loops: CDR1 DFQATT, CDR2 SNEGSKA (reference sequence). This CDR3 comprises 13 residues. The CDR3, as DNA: TGCAGTGCTAGTCGACAGATAGAAAGGGCCCAGTACTTC. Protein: CSASRQIERAQYF.